This TCR beta chain was recovered during a study of blood T cells in healthy people across ages. Study-wide background: Template switching captured about one barcoded beta molecule per two T cells.

Looked up from germline, CDR1 is LNHDA and CDR2 is SQIVND (reference sequence). This CDR3 has 15 residues. The V segment lost 4 bases and the J segment 5 bases; nucleotides outside the gene matches: 6. PCR was performed a second time for about 7 to 12 cycles using a sample-barcoded 5' primer and a J-beta primer mix. Every individual sample yielded 3 million or more paired-end reads (each containing CDR3). In TCRdb, the 5' RACE reads were re-called with MiXCR into one record per CDR3 protein. The data show about 640,000 distinct CDR3 sequences, about 30% seen once. Overall study findings and caveats: Whereas aged donors had fewer naive CD4+ cells, long-lived donors had more of them and higher diversity. The percentage of naive T cells correlated strongly with TCR beta diversity.

This clonotype was seen a handful of times. Its target is not known. This receptor was identified in an elderly woman in good health. Specimen: blood. This chain joins TRBV19 and TRBJ1-5, with 9 bases matching TRBD1. The CDR3 loop is CASSTGTGSHQPQHF. The DNA of the CDR3 is TGTGCCAGTAGTACCGGGACAGGGAGTCATCAGCCCCAGCATTTT.